This T cell receptor (beta chain) came from a study of shared clonotypes between healthy human individuals. The study, taken as a whole, reports: Generation probabilities of non-shared clonotypes were lower (relative to those shared by all four donors). Naive subsets generally had larger estimated richness than memory subsets.

CDR3 length: 17 amino acids. V lost 0 bases, J lost 5 bases, and 17 bases lay in between. The germline V gene has CDR1 SEHNR and CDR2 FQNEAQ (reference sequence). How the authors handled the data: Because ImmunoSEQ provided only junction sequences with no quality scores, the filtering differed. Using immunoSEQ multiplex PCR, the repertoire was profiled, and TCRdb retains in-frame clones only, with some absent. V and J calls and clone size are those listed in that table; D and trimming were worked out from the DNA. The sample has about 980,000 clones; over 60% are singletons. To note about this clone: Its specificity is not known.

The rearrangement links TRBV7-9 to TRBJ1-5, with D hard to call. Sequencing was performed on memory CD4+ T cells sorted from blood. As for subset: CD45RA-negative fraction. The receptor was derived from a man aged 18 to 29 in good health. The DNA of the CDR3 is TGTGCCAGCAGCTTAGCGGGCAGGACGGGGATACATCAGCCCCAGCATTTT. As protein: CASSLAGRTGIHQPQHF.